This is a list of T cell receptor beta chains from one sample in a study of CD8 T cells in Susac syndrome. TCRdb passed the immunoSEQ multiplex PCR reads through MiXCR, listing each CDR3 protein once. Of 65,000 to 80,000 distinct CDR3 sequences in the sample, around 90% are singletons; the top ten hold around 0.49%. Input material: CD8+ T cells from PBMCs. Every receptor here comes from a human donor with multiple sclerosis. The CDR3 runs from the conserved cysteine through the conserved F or W. Each record gives: CDR3 length, D gene, V gene, J gene, clone size, CDR3 DNA, CDR3 protein. A D gene is named only where the DNA matches it firmly. The size field is filled for only some rows; it gives once, few, many or a size class.

len: 13
d_gene: NA
v_gene: TRBV12-3/TRBV12-4
j_gene: TRBJ1-1
abundance: NA
CDR3nt: TGTGCCAGCAGGGGGGGGCGCGGGACTGAAGCTTTCTTT
CDR3aa: CASRGGRGTEAFF

len: 15
d_gene: TRBD2
v_gene: TRBV27
j_gene: TRBJ2-1
abundance: NA
CDR3nt: TGTGCCAGCTCCTCGACTAGCGGGAGGACCAATGAGCAGTTCTTC
CDR3aa: CASSSTSGRTNEQFF

len: 14
d_gene: NA
v_gene: TRBV5-4
j_gene: TRBJ1-2
abundance: NA
CDR3nt: TGTGCCAGCAGCCGCGGCGGGGAAGCGGTCGGCTACACCTTC
CDR3aa: CASSRGGEAVGYTF

len: 17
d_gene: NA
v_gene: TRBV27
j_gene: TRBJ1-1
abundance: NA
CDR3nt: TGTGCCAGCAGTCACAACCGGGACACCTTCGTCTTCACTGAAGCTTTCTTT
CDR3aa: CASSHNRDTFVFTEAFF

len: 14
d_gene: TRBD1
v_gene: TRBV24-1
j_gene: TRBJ2-5
abundance: few
CDR3nt: TGTGCCACCAGTGATCCAGGACAGGAAGAGACCCAGTACTTC
CDR3aa: CATSDPGQEETQYF

len: 15
d_gene: TRBD2
v_gene: TRBV7-9
j_gene: TRBJ2-2
abundance: NA
CDR3nt: TGTGCCAGCAGCATTAGCGGGGGGCGGACCGGGGAGCTGTTTTTT
CDR3aa: CASSISGGRTGELFF

len: 15
d_gene: NA
v_gene: TRBV20-1
j_gene: TRBJ2-1
abundance: NA
CDR3nt: TGCAGTGCTACCGGGACGCCGGGGACCTACAATGAGCAGTTCTTC
CDR3aa: CSATGTPGTYNEQFF

len: 15
d_gene: NA
v_gene: TRBV28
j_gene: TRBJ1-6
abundance: NA
CDR3nt: TGTGCCAGCAGCCCCCTCGGGACCTATAATTCACCCCTCCACTTT
CDR3aa: CASSPLGTYNSPLHF

len: 14
d_gene: NA
v_gene: TRBV9
j_gene: TRBJ1-5
abundance: NA
CDR3nt: TGTGCCAGCAGCGTAGGGGGGAGCAATCAGCCCCAGCATTTT
CDR3aa: CASSVGGSNQPQHF

len: 15
d_gene: NA
v_gene: TRBV11-2
j_gene: TRBJ1-1
abundance: NA
CDR3nt: TGTGCCAGCAGCTTAGGTGGGGCGCTGAACACTGAAGCTTTCTTT
CDR3aa: CASSLGGALNTEAFF

len: 15
d_gene: TRBD1
v_gene: TRBV27
j_gene: TRBJ2-2
abundance: NA
CDR3nt: TGTGCCAGCAGTTTCGCAGGGGGCTACACCGGGGAGCTGTTTTTT
CDR3aa: CASSFAGGYTGELFF